Sequencing of this T cell receptor beta chain was carried out in a study of CD8 T cells in Susac syndrome. This CDR3 contains 15 residues. Germline CDR1 and CDR2: MGHRA and YSYEKL. The J segment lost 0 bases and the V segment lost 1 base, leaving 2 bases of the junction unmatched. Random hexamers were used to reverse transcribe roughly 0.5 to 1 ug of RNA. MiXCR, run by TCRdb on the immunoSEQ multiplex PCR reads, gives a single entry per CDR3 protein. Among approximately 260,000 distinct CDR3 sequences, about 96% were seen once, and the ten largest hold roughly 0.1%. The specimen sequenced was CD4+ T cells from PBMCs. The source is a human donor with Susac syndrome. The J gene is TRBJ2-7, the V gene TRBV4-1; TRBD1 matches 8 bases. The CDR3 reads CASSQVGQGSYEQYF. The DNA of the CDR3 is TGCGCCAGCAGCCAAGTAGGACAGGGCTCCTACGAGCAGTACTTC.